What follows describes a single T cell receptor (beta chain). Its recognized antigen is unknown. The input lacks base qualities; no much larger clone sits a single base away. Positive magnetic bead selection on an AutoMACS was used to isolate CD4+ and CD8+ cells, with flow cytometry used to check purity. After a first flow cytometry screen using a TCR V beta antibody panel, clonal expansions were characterized through TCRB deep sequencing of sorted CD8+ fractions. Ficoll-Paque PLUS density gradient separation was used to isolate peripheral blood mononuclear cells. DNA from CD4-enriched, CD8-enriched or PBMC samples was extracted using Nucleospin Tissue or Tissue XS kits and then quantified on a Qubit 2.0 fluorometer. Trimming leaves V shorter by 4 bases and J shorter by 6 bases, with the junction holding 16 bases beyond the gene matches. Including cysteine and phenylalanine, the CDR3 has 17 amino acids. The only DNA kept is the CDR3, 51 bases in frame from the first base. The germline V gene (reference sequence) sets CDR1 to SGHKS and CDR2 to YYEKEE.

Sequencing of TCRB CDR3 was done on genomic DNA with the immunoSEQ assay. Per the source publication's procedure: Only a few patient CD8+ clones larger than 1% matched published virus-specific TCRB sequences when compared against them. The analyses included only productive TCRB rearrangements. Clonality was calculated as a Shannon entropy-based productive clonality index, and a clone was defined by a unique TCRB CDR3 sequence. To calculate repertoire overlap between two samples, the template counts of each clone were considered relative to each sample's total templates. A correlation with a Spearman r of 0.55 to 0.75 was found between V-gene usage by flow cytometry and V-gene usage by TCRB sequencing. As stored in TCRdb, this immuneACCESS dataset retains in-frame rearrangements with V and J assigned. A fraction of the clones does not appear; measured against another copy, unresolved V genes explain less than half of the discrepancy, and the remainder lacks a known reason. The V and J calls and clone size come from that table; D and trimming were worked out from the DNA. Across this sample there are 8,000 to 8,500 clones, with around 75% seen only once. Jointly, the top ten make up roughly 37% of the sample.

This sample is part of a study of somatic mutations in cytotoxic T cells in rheumatoid arthritis (dated by TCRdb to about 2017). For the study in its entirety: Right after diagnosis and prior to the start of any treatment, around 28 ml EDTA of peripheral blood was drawn from patients. Some V beta antibody-stained T-cell populations were flow-sorted on a FACSAria II or Sony SH800 at nearly 100% purity, and sorted V beta1+ cells also underwent TCRB sequencing. Whether expanded CD8+ T-cell clones in untreated, newly diagnosed rheumatoid arthritis carry somatic mutations was the study question, and clonality was characterized with TCRB deep sequencing. For 55 to 70 rheumatoid arthritis patients and some 21 healthy controls, TCRB deep sequencing was carried out. Patients and controls did not essentially differ in median age, which was nearly identical between the groups. The study at large found these results: In about an eighth of the roughly 60 patients, more than 20% of CD8+ cells belonged to the largest CD8+ clone, while several identical CD8+ TCRB sequences were shared between blood and synovial fluid. There was no significant difference in CD8+ T-cell clonality between rheumatoid arthritis patients and age-matched healthy controls. The slight TRBV07 underrepresentation in patients was not adjusted for multiple comparisons. The expanded CD8+ clones had unknown antigen targets, and not appearing in virus-specific databases did not rule out that they were virus-specific. An increase of CD8+ clonality with age was seen in patients (Spearman r ~ 0.45) but not in healthy controls.

This sequence uses TRBV5-5 and TRBJ2-7; TRBD1 matches 10 bases in the middle. Sequenced material: CD8+ T cells sorted from blood. The receptor was derived from an adult with rheumatoid arthritis. The CDR3 region has the sequence CASSGTGEGKLVSEQYF. In nucleotides, the sequence is TGTGCCAGCAGCGGGACAGGGGAAGGAAAATTGGTTAGCGAGCAGTACTTC.